The 22 T cell receptor beta chains reported below all come from one sample, sequenced in a study of CD8 T cells in ankylosing spondylitis. Each CDR3 protein gets one entry after TCRdb re-called the 5' RACE reads with MiXCR. The sample has 270,000 or so distinct CDR3 sequences; about 18% are singletons. The material sequenced was blood, either unsorted or a sorted T cell fraction (not recorded which). The source is a male donor with ankylosing spondylitis or in good health (not recorded which).

The chain recombines TRBV19 with TRBJ2-2, with a possible D match to TRBD2 (5 bases). Deletions cut 1 base from V and 3 bases from J, with 12 bases between. This CDR3 spans 16 amino acids. Germline V gene data show CDR1 as LNHDA and CDR2 as SQIVND (reference sequence). The CDR3 protein is CASSIALDTYTGELFF. Here the CDR3 DNA reads TGTGCCAGTAGTATAGCACTAGACACTTACACCGGGGAGCTGTTTTTT.

The table lists this clonotype with many counts. The chain has TRBV4-3 and TRBJ1-5, with D unresolved. With 0 bases removed from V and 9 bases from J, the gap between germline ends came to 15 bases. CDR1 LGHNA and CDR2 YSLEER come from the germline V gene. This CDR3 has 15 residues. The CDR3 loop reads CASSQEVGGPGPQHF. CDR3 DNA sequence: TGCGCCAGCAGCCAAGAGGTTGGCGGCCCGGGGCCCCAGCATTTT.

The chain recombines TRBV12-3 or TRBV12-4 with TRBJ2-2; no definite D call. V lost 3 bases and J lost 2, with 10 bases in between. The CDR3 consists of 15 residues. In nucleotides, the CDR3 is TGTGCCAGCAGTTTGACCGACATTAACACCGGGGAGCTGTTTTTT. It translates to CASSLTDINTGELFF.

This clonotype was detected a few times. The V gene is TRBV7-9, the J gene TRBJ2-7; D gene ambiguous. Germline V gives CDR1 SEHNR, CDR2 FQNEAQ (reference sequence). CDR3 size: 16 residues. Trimming removed 5 bases from V and 0 bases from J, with 17 bases in between. CDR3 coding DNA: TGTGCCAGCAGCCCCCCGGGCGGCCACAGCTCCTACGAGCAGTACTTC. Protein product: CASSPPGGHSSYEQYF. The full variable domain, in which reference TRBV7-9 and TRBJ2-7 provide the parts outside the CDR3, is DTGVSQNPRHKITKRGQNVTFRCDPISEHNRLYWYRQTLGQGPEFLTYFQNEAQLEKSRLLSDRFSAERPKGSFSTLEIQRTEQGDSAMYLCASSPPGGHSSYEQYFGPGTRLTVT.

This clonotype was counted a few times. This chain links TRBV7-9 with TRBJ2-5, with TRBD1 identical over 9 bases. The CDR3 sequence is 16 residues long. Germline values: CDR1 SEHNR, CDR2 FQNEAQ (reference sequence). V lost 5 bases, J lost 3 bases, and 10 bases stayed unmatched. The CDR3 sequence is CASSRIPTGGEETQYF. In DNA form, the CDR3 reads TGTGCCAGCAGCCGGATCCCGACAGGGGGGGAAGAGACCCAGTACTTC.

This chain connects TRBV2 to TRBJ2-5; D tentatively reads TRBD1 or TRBD2 (6 bases each). V lost 2 bases and J 5 bases, leaving 12 bases between the germline ends. From germline, CDR1 is SNHLY and CDR2 FYNNEI. The CDR3 is 14 amino acids. The CDR3 nucleotides are TGTGCCAGCAGTGAATCTGGGGGGCTGGAGACCCAGTACTTC. This codes for CASSESGGLETQYF. The full variable domain, in which reference TRBV2 and TRBJ2-5 provide the parts outside the CDR3, is EPEVTQTPSHQVTQMGQEVILRCVPISNHLYFYWYRQILGQKVEFLVSFYNNEISEKSEIFDDQFSVERPDGSNFTLKIRSTKLEDSAMYFCASSESGGLETQYFGPGTRLLVL.

This sequence joins TRBV7-6 and TRBJ2-2, with TRBD1 matching over 7 bases. Germline loops: CDR1 SGHVS, CDR2 FNYEAQ. Trimming cost V 2 bases and J 4 bases; bases outside gene matches: 7. CDR3 size: 16 residues. The CDR3 spells CASSLYSTGATGELFF. DNA of the CDR3: TGTGCCAGCAGCTTATATTCAACAGGGGCCACCGGGGAGCTGTTTTTT.

The chain employs TRBV27 and TRBJ2-5; maybe TRBD1 (7 bases). Germline assignment: CDR1 MNHEY and CDR2 SMNVEV (reference sequence). The CDR3 spans 14 residues. The V and J ends lost 2 bases and 5 bases respectively, with 12 bases between them. CDR3 sequence reads: CASSLGGGGETQYF. In DNA, the CDR3 is TGTGCCAGCAGTTTAGGAGGGGGCGGCGAGACCCAGTACTTC.

This clonotype appeared a few times. The chain recombines TRBV4-1 with TRBJ2-2; 7 bases agree with TRBD1. The germline CDR1 and CDR2 sequences are MGHRA and YSYEKL. V was clipped by 3 bases and J by 1 base; unmatched bases: 8. CDR3 length: 17 amino acids. Written as DNA, the CDR3 is TGCGCCAGCAGCCAGAACCCCGGGACAGAGAACACCGGGGAGCTGTTTTTT. Protein sequence: CASSQNPGTENTGELFF.

The rearrangement joins TRBV29-1 to TRBJ2-3; perhaps TRBD2 as D (6 bases). This CDR3 has 18 amino acids. V shed 0 bases and J shed 4 bases, with 23 bases lying between them. From germline, CDR1 is SQVTM and CDR2 ANQGSEA. CDR3 DNA sequence: TGCAGCGTTGAAGACCCAGCGGGTTACCTAAGACGGGCAGATACGCAGTATTTT. Its translation is CSVEDPAGYLRRADTQYF.

The chain is built from TRBV29-1 and TRBJ2-7; 7 bases agree with TRBD1. The ends lost 5 bases at V and 2 bases at J; junction bases unmatched: 9. Germline CDR1 is SQVTM and CDR2 is ANQGSEA. The length of the CDR3 is 14 residues. The CDR3 reads CSVPTGANPYEQYF. The CDR3 DNA is TGCAGCGTTCCCACAGGGGCGAACCCCTACGAGCAGTACTTC.

This clonotype was seen a handful of times. The V gene is TRBV6-1, the J gene TRBJ1-1; 9 bases agree with TRBD1. J lost 4 bases, V lost 10 bases, and 16 bases had no gene match. The CDR3 is 16 amino acids. Per the germline V gene, CDR1 is MNHNS and CDR2 is SASEGT. CDR3 sequence reads: CATSPRDREWSTEAFF. CDR3 bases: TGTGCCACCTCACCCCGGGACAGGGAGTGGAGCACTGAAGCTTTCTTT.

The gene calls are TRBV24-1 and TRBJ2-7, with TRBD2 matching 10 bases. Germline trimming cut 5 bases from V and 3 bases from J; bases unmatched to any gene: 9. Germline V gives CDR1 KGHDR, CDR2 SFDVKD. The CDR3 has 16 amino acids. The CDR3 nucleotides are TGTGCCACCAGTGCCCCCTCTAGCGGGAGAAGCTACGAGCAGTACTTC. It yields the protein CATSAPSSGRSYEQYF.

This clonotype appeared a few times. This chain joins TRBV12-3 or TRBV12-4 and TRBJ2-5; a possible D gene is TRBD1 (6 bases). The CDR3 is 15 residues long. V lost 2 bases and J 2 bases, leaving 12 bases between the germline ends. CDR3 loop: CASSLRGRGQETQYF. The CDR3 region has the DNA TGTGCCAGCAGTTTAAGGGGCAGGGGACAAGAGACCCAGTACTTC.

In this sample, this clonotype turned up many times. The genes are TRBV5-1 and TRBJ2-3, with 12 bases fitting TRBD2. This CDR3 contains 16 residues. Trimming took 3 bases from V and 2 from J; bases not matched to a gene: 4. Per germline, CDR1 SGHRS and CDR2 YFSETQ. The CDR3 protein is CASSSLAGGHTDTQYF. The DNA for the CDR3 is TGCGCCAGCAGCTCCCTAGCGGGAGGGCACACAGATACGCAGTATTTT.

This clonotype was found a few times. The J gene is TRBJ2-5, the V gene TRBV15; the match to TRBD2 covers 11 bases. The ends lost 0 bases at V and 4 bases at J; junction bases unmatched: 4. CDR3 length: 16 residues. CDR1 is LNHNV and CDR2 is YYDKDF in the germline V gene (reference sequence). The CDR3 DNA reads TGTGCCACCAGCAGAGATCGTAGCGGGGGGGCAGAGACCCAGTACTTC. Its protein product is CATSRDRSGGAETQYF. Drawing the rest from reference TRBV15 and TRBJ2-5, the complete variable domain is DAMVIQNPRYQVTQFGKPVTLSCSQTLNHNVMYWYQQKSSQAPKLLFHYYDKDFNNEADTPDNFQSRRPNTSFCFLDIRSPGLGDTAMYLCATSRDRSGGAETQYFGPGTRLLVL.

The rearrangement links TRBV19 to TRBJ2-5; D possibly corresponds to TRBD2 (6 bases). The length of the CDR3 is 15 residues. The V and J ends lost 3 bases and 2 bases respectively, with 13 bases between them. Germline CDR1 reads LNHDA; CDR2 reads SQIVND (reference sequence). The CDR3 nucleotides read TGTGCCAGTAGTATGACTGGCGGGACGCAAGAGACCCAGTACTTC. Translation gives CASSMTGGTQETQYF.

This clonotype was counted only a few times. Written as DNA, the CDR3 is TGTGCCAGCAGCCAGTGGACTAGCGGGGTCACAGATACGCAGTATTTT. Translated, it gives CASSQWTSGVTDTQYF. This chain joins TRBV5-6 and TRBJ2-3; 12 bases are a match to TRBD2. The length of the CDR3 is 16 residues. Germline CDR1 and CDR2: SGHDT and YYEEEE. Trimming removed 4 bases from V and 2 bases from J; junction bases left unmatched: 5.

The rearrangement links TRBV10-3 to TRBJ2-7; tentative D call: TRBD1 (6 bases). Germline loops: CDR1 ENHRY, CDR2 SYGVKD. This CDR3 comprises 12 residues. V lost 6 bases and J 5 bases, leaving 11 bases between the germline ends. The DNA of the CDR3 is TGTGCCATCAGCCCGACAGGCAACGAGCAGTACTTC. As protein: CAISPTGNEQYF.

Remarks on this clonotype: The germline gene is not matched at one end of the junction; a read error may be the cause. This rearrangement joins TRBV7-7 to TRBJ1-1; no definite D call. Germline V gives CDR1 SSHAT, CDR2 FNYEAQ (reference sequence). The CDR3 loop spans 13 amino acids. The CDR3 protein is CASSSTPDTEAFF. In DNA, the CDR3 is TGTGCTAGCAGTTCGACACCTGACACTGAAGCTTTCTTT. Full variable domain (rest looked up from reference TRBV7-7 and TRBJ1-1): GAGVSQSPRYKVTKRGQDVTLRCDPISSHATLYWYQQALGQGPEFLTYFNYEAQPDKSGLPSDRFSAERPEGSISTLTIQRTEQRDSAMYRCASSSTPDTEAFFGQGTRLTVV.

This clonotype was counted only a few times. This sequence joins TRBV27 and TRBJ1-1; TRBD1 matches 9 bases. Trimming at V came to 2 bases and at J to 4 bases, leaving 2 bases not matched to a gene. From germline, CDR1 is MNHEY and CDR2 SMNVEV (reference sequence). The CDR3 sequence is 14 residues long. The CDR3 region is CASSLGTGPTEAFF. The DNA of the CDR3 is TGTGCCAGCAGTTTAGGGACAGGGCCCACTGAAGCTTTCTTT.

This clonotype was seen more than once but under ten times. J is TRBJ2-7 and V is TRBV20-1; 10 nucleotides line up with TRBD2. CDR3 length: 14 amino acids. Germline CDR1 and CDR2: DFQATT and SNEGSKA (reference sequence). Trimming at V came to 4 bases and at J to 5 bases, leaving 8 bases not matched to a gene. The CDR3 DNA reads TGCAGTGCTACCCATAGCGGGAGGAATCACGAGCAGTACTTC. This sequence encodes CSATHSGRNHEQYF.